Below are 30 T cell receptor beta chains sequenced from a single sample in a study of response to subunit inactivated influenza vaccine. TCRdb processed the RT-PCR reads anew with MiXCR; each CDR3 protein has one entry. Among 500,000 to 600,000 distinct CDR3 sequences listed, 6.5% to 8% were seen once. The starting material was PBMCs from blood, obtained about 23 months after vaccination. These receptors originate from a man aged 50 to 75 who received an inactivated influenza vaccine.

This clonotype was counted between two and nine times. The V call is TRBV28, the J call TRBJ2-7; D is possibly TRBD2 (6 bases). The CDR3 sequence is 15 residues long. CDR1 is MDHEN and CDR2 is SYDVKM in the germline V gene. V lost 3 bases to trimming and J lost 2 bases, with 14 bases between them. The CDR3 loop reads CASSFSDPGAYEQYF. CDR3 in DNA: TGTGCCAGCAGTTTCTCGGACCCGGGGGCCTACGAGCAGTACTTC.

This clonotype was counted at least ten times. V and J are TRBV24-1 and TRBJ2-3, with D perhaps TRBD1 or TRBD2 (5 bases each). CDR1 and CDR2 (germline): KGHDR, SFDVKD. The V end lost 5 bases, the J end lost 2 bases, and 10 bases lay between the germline ends. The CDR3 covers 14 residues. CDR3 DNA: TGTGCCACCAGTGGTCCGGGACCCACAGATACGCAGTATTTT. Its protein is CATSGPGPTDTQYF.

The genes are TRBV6-5 and TRBJ2-5; D might be TRBD2 (5 bases). Germline V CDR1 and CDR2: MNHEY, SVGAGI. This CDR3 is built from 15 residues. Trimming stripped 3 bases from V and 0 bases from J, with 11 bases between. DNA of the CDR3: TGTGCCAGCAGTTATCAACGGGGTCACCAAGAGACCCAGTACTTC. Encoded protein: CASSYQRGHQETQYF.

The chain has TRBV28 and TRBJ1-1; possible D gene TRBD1, 6 bases. V lost 3 bases, J lost 11 bases, and 19 bases lay in between. CDR3 length equals 14 residues. In germline, CDR1 is MDHEN, CDR2 SYDVKM. The chain's CDR3 is CASSFRGINRAAFF. The CDR3 DNA sequence: TGTGCCAGCAGTTTCCGGGGGATAAACAGGGCGGCTTTCTTT.

The chain employs TRBV10-2 and TRBJ2-1, with TRBD2 matching 10 bases. J gave up 9 bases and V 9 bases, and 8 bases lay outside the gene matches. The CDR3 is 13 residues long. CDR1 is WSHSY and CDR2 is SAAADI in the germline V gene. This CDR3 reads CASSSGSGTEQFF. The CDR3 coding sequence is TGCGCCAGTTCTAGCGGGAGCGGGACTGAGCAGTTCTTC.

This clonotype was picked up a small number of times. The chain employs TRBV19 and TRBJ1-4; D perhaps matches TRBD1 (6 bases). CDR1 and CDR2 from the germline V gene are LNHDA and SQIVND (reference sequence). Trimming left V 6 bases short and J 0 bases short, with 11 bases between. The CDR3 covers 15 residues. The CDR3: CASRRRQATNEKLFF. The CDR3 DNA is TGTGCCAGTAGAAGACGACAGGCAACTAATGAAAAACTGTTTTTT.

The V and J genes are TRBV5-1 and TRBJ2-3, with 11 bases identical to TRBD2. From germline, CDR1 is SGHRS and CDR2 YFSETQ. This CDR3 comprises 14 residues. J gave up 1 base and V 7 bases, and 2 bases lay outside the gene matches. The CDR3 DNA is TGCGCCAGCTATAGCGGGGGGGGCACAGATACGCAGTATTTT. Its protein is CASYSGGGTDTQYF.

This clonotype has ten or more counts. This rearrangement joins TRBV20-1 to TRBJ2-2; D remains unclear. Germline V gives CDR1 DFQATT, CDR2 SNEGSKA (reference sequence). V dropped 3 bases and J dropped 6 bases, with 8 bases sitting between them. This CDR3 region has 12 residues. The CDR3 here is CSARYQAGELFF. In nucleotides, the CDR3 is TGCAGTGCTAGGTACCAGGCCGGGGAGCTGTTTTTT.

The chain joins TRBV12-3 or TRBV12-4 to TRBJ2-1; 8 nucleotides agree with TRBD2. The CDR3 consists of 15 residues. V lost 7 bases and J lost 12; bases outside the gene matches: 17. The CDR3 loop reads CASTPGGTPGVGQFF. The CDR3 DNA sequence: TGTGCCAGCACCCCGGGGGGGACACCTGGCGTCGGGCAGTTCTTC.

This clonotype was counted ten times or more. The chain uses TRBV12-3 or TRBV12-4 and TRBJ1-1, with a weak D call TRBD1 (5 bases). The CDR3 consists of 15 residues. Trimming cost V 0 bases and J 0 bases, with 8 bases left between them. The CDR3 is CASSLAQGMNTEAFF. The CDR3 nucleotides are TGTGCCAGCAGTTTAGCCCAGGGAATGAACACTGAAGCTTTCTTT.

This clonotype was counted many times. This chain links TRBV7-9 with TRBJ2-5; either TRBD1 or TRBD2 may supply D (5 bases each). Between the trimmed V and J ends, which lost 4 bases and 0 bases, there was a span of 15 bases. The CDR3 has 16 amino acids. Germline assignment: CDR1 SEHNR and CDR2 FQNEAQ (reference sequence). In DNA form, the CDR3 reads TGTGCCAGCAGCTCTTTTGGGGACCGGGACCAAGAGACCCAGTACTTC. This encodes CASSSFGDRDQETQYF.

In its sample, this clonotype was seen a few times. CDR3 loop: CASSSPGYTF. The DNA of the CDR3 is TGTGCCAGCAGCTCCCCGGGCTACACCTTC. V and J are TRBV12-3 or TRBV12-4 and TRBJ1-2; D not resolved. Deletions cut 6 bases from V and 8 bases from J, with 7 bases between. CDR3 length equals 10 residues.

In its sample, this clonotype was seen many times. The chain links TRBV7-2 to TRBJ2-5; D may correspond to TRBD1 or TRBD2 (5 bases each). Per germline, CDR1 SGHTA and CDR2 FQGNSA. V gave up 2 bases and J gave up 2 bases, with 15 bases separating them. The length of the CDR3 is 16 residues. Written as DNA, the CDR3 is TGTGCCAGCAGCTTATCCTACGCTGGGGGTCAAGAGACCCAGTACTTC. Its protein product is CASSLSYAGGQETQYF.

This clonotype was picked up many times. V usage is TRBV2 and J usage is TRBJ2-1, with D uncertain. V lost 8 bases and J 4 bases, leaving 6 bases between the germline ends. The germline CDR1 and CDR2 sequences are SNHLY and FYNNEI. The CDR3 totals 11 residues. The CDR3 loop is CASGPYNEQFF. As DNA, the CDR3 is TGTGCCAGCGGTCCATACAATGAGCAGTTCTTC.

The rearrangement links TRBV4-3 to TRBJ1-1; 10 nucleotides match TRBD1. Germline V CDR1 and CDR2: LGHNA, YSLEER. CDR3 length: 16 amino acids. V dropped 4 bases and J dropped 1; count of bases not matched to a gene: 6. The CDR3 is CASSRGQGGGNTEAFF. CDR3 DNA sequence: TGCGCCAGCAGCCGAGGACAGGGGGGAGGGAACACTGAAGCTTTCTTT.

The rearrangement joins TRBV14 to TRBJ1-6; the D gene is possibly TRBD1 (5 bases). Trimming removed 5 bases at V and 6 bases at J, with 11 bases between. This CDR3 comprises 14 residues. Germline-derived CDR1 and CDR2 are SGHDN and FVKESK. The CDR3 sequence is CASSRRDRNSPLHF. The CDR3 DNA reads as TGTGCCAGCAGCAGGAGGGACCGTAATTCACCCCTCCACTTT.

Only a few counts were recorded for this clonotype. This chain connects TRBV4-3 to TRBJ2-7; TRBD2 might be the D (6 bases). Trimming removed 0 bases at V and 2 bases at J, with 11 bases between. The germline CDR1 and CDR2 sequences are LGHNA and YSLEER. The CDR3 has 15 amino acids. The CDR3 DNA is TGCGCCAGCAGCCAAGATGGAGGGACCGCCTACGAGCAGTACTTC. Translation: CASSQDGGTAYEQYF.

The sample holds many counts of this clonotype. The V and J genes are TRBV12-3 or TRBV12-4 and TRBJ1-3; tentative D call: TRBD1 (6 bases). The CDR3 is 16 residues long. V dropped 5 bases and J dropped 0 bases, with 14 bases sitting between them. This CDR3 is CASSPLGQISGNTIYF. CDR3 bases: TGTGCCAGCAGTCCACTCGGACAGATCTCTGGAAACACCATATATTTT.

In its sample, this clonotype was seen a few times. V gene TRBV3-1 combines with J gene TRBJ2-7; D may match TRBD1 or TRBD2 (5 bases each). CDR1 is LGHDT and CDR2 is YNNKEL in the germline V gene (reference sequence). Trimming took off 0 bases at V and 7 bases at J, with 19 bases between the two ends. The CDR3 length is 16 residues. CDR3 sequence: CASSQEIGAPLGEQYF. CDR3 DNA sequence: TGTGCCAGCAGCCAAGAAATCGGGGCTCCCTTGGGGGAGCAGTACTTC.

The chain couples TRBV6-1 to TRBJ2-5, with a possible D match to TRBD1 (7 bases). Between the trimmed V and J ends, which lost 4 bases and 7 bases, there was a span of 16 bases. Germline assignment: CDR1 MNHNS and CDR2 SASEGT. The CDR3 length is 14 residues. The CDR3 coding sequence is TGTGCCAGCAGTGCTGCAGGGGGGTTAGGGACCCAGTACTTC. Residues: CASSAAGGLGTQYF.

The rearrangement uses TRBV10-3 and TRBJ2-7; 8 bases are shared with TRBD1. After removal of 6 bases from V and 7 bases from J, the junction contained 11 bases not matched to a gene. Germline values: CDR1 ENHRY, CDR2 SYGVKD. The length of the CDR3 is 14 residues. CDR3 DNA: TGTGCCATCAGGGAATCAGGGGGCGCGTTAGAGCAGTACTTC. Translation gives CAIRESGGALEQYF.

The chain combines TRBV20-1 with TRBJ2-7, with D possibly being TRBD2 (6 bases). Germline values: CDR1 DFQATT, CDR2 SNEGSKA (reference sequence). CDR3 length: 15 residues. The V end was cut by 4 bases, the J end by 4 bases, with 20 bases between. CDR3 sequence reads: CSAIFSGGVRYEQYF. DNA for the CDR3: TGCAGTGCTATCTTTTCCGGAGGGGTTCGATACGAGCAGTACTTC.

This chain joins TRBV30 and TRBJ1-2, with D unclear. The germline V and J ends were trimmed by 1 base and 3 bases, with 12 bases remaining between them. Germline V lookup: CDR1 GTSNPN, CDR2 SVGIG (reference sequence). The CDR3 is 14 residues long. Written as DNA, the CDR3 is TGTGCCTGGAGTGGCCAGGTGAATTACTATGGCTACACCTTC. It translates to CAWSGQVNYYGYTF.

The CDR3 DNA reads as TGTGCCAGCAGCGCCTCAGGGTTGGATACGCAGTATTTT. Protein sequence: CASSASGLDTQYF. This chain joins TRBV7-2 and TRBJ2-3; possibly TRBD1 for D (5 bases). The length of the CDR3 is 13 residues. Trimming left V 5 bases short and J 6 bases short, with 12 bases between. Germline values: CDR1 SGHTA, CDR2 FQGNSA.

This clonotype was detected many times. The chain carries TRBV29-1 and TRBJ2-1; unclear D gene. There are 10 residues in the CDR3. V gave up 4 bases and J gave up 6 bases, with 4 bases separating them. The germline CDR1 and CDR2 sequences are SQVTM and ANQGSEA. The CDR3: CSVGGNEQFF. DNA of the CDR3: TGCAGCGTTGGCGGCAATGAGCAGTTCTTC.

Only a few counts were recorded for this clonotype. The J gene is TRBJ2-1, the V gene TRBV6-2 or TRBV6-3; 7 bases align to TRBD2. Germline V gene data show CDR1 as MNHEY and CDR2 as SVGEGT. The CDR3 has 13 residues. The V and J ends lost 7 bases and 9 bases, in that order; junction bases with no gene match: 9. DNA for the CDR3: TGTGCCAGCACCGACTTCAGGGAGGGTGAGCAGTTCTTC. This encodes CASTDFREGEQFF.

This clonotype was picked up a small number of times. The gene calls are TRBV2 and TRBJ2-3; 8 bases agree with TRBD2. J gave up 1 base and V 6 bases, and 12 bases lay outside the gene matches. Germline V lookup: CDR1 SNHLY, CDR2 FYNNEI. The CDR3 runs 17 residues. The chain's CDR3 is CASRRGSTAGGTDTQYF. The CDR3 nucleotides are TGTGCCAGCAGGAGGGGCTCGACAGCGGGAGGCACAGATACGCAGTATTTT.

This clonotype was counted between two and nine times. V gene TRBV3-1 combines with J gene TRBJ2-1, with 7 bases that match TRBD2. V lost 4 bases to trimming and J lost 15 bases; unmatched junction nucleotides: 12. The germline V gene has CDR1 LGHDT and CDR2 YNNKEL (reference sequence). CDR3 length: 13 residues. CDR3 sequence reads: CASSPGNGRSLFF. CDR3 nucleotide sequence: TGTGCCAGCAGCCCCGGGAACGGGAGGTCCCTGTTCTTC.

The rearrangement joins TRBV18 to TRBJ1-3, with TRBD1 identical over 7 bases. The V segment lost 3 bases and the J segment 3 bases; nucleotides outside the gene matches: 14. The CDR3 totals 18 residues. Per the germline V gene, CDR1 is KGHSH and CDR2 is LQKENI. CDR3 bases: TGTGCCAGCTCACCCGCCTACGGGCCCGGGACAGTTGGAAACACCATATATTTT. Translating gives CASSPAYGPGTVGNTIYF. Filled out from reference TRBV18 and TRBJ1-3, the complete variable domain reads NAGVMQNPRHLVRRRGQEARLRCSPMKGHSHVYWYRQLPEEGLKFMVYLQKENIIDESGMPKERFSAEFPKEGPSILRIQQVVRGDSAAYFCASSPAYGPGTVGNTIYFGEGSWLTVV.

The rearrangement uses TRBV4-3 and TRBJ1-1; possible D gene TRBD1, 5 bases. This CDR3 has 14 amino acids. Between the trimmed V and J ends, which lost 0 bases and 12 bases, there was a span of 17 bases. Germline V gene data show CDR1 as LGHNA and CDR2 as YSLEER. The CDR3 nucleotides are TGCGCCAGCAGCCAAGATACTGGGGCTCGGGGGACTTTCTTT. Translating it yields CASSQDTGARGTFF.